These 22 T cell receptor beta chains came from one sample sequenced in a study of early T cells in non-severe SARS-CoV-2 infection. TCRdb independently ran MiXCR on the 5' RACE reads; one entry per CDR3 protein. This table holds approximately 70,000 distinct CDR3 sequences, about 5% found once. Sequencing used whole blood, obtained at baseline. The source is an adult who was a healthcare worker with PCR-confirmed SARS-CoV-2 infection or an uninfected control (not recorded which).

A remark on this clonotype: This may stem from a read error, because a much larger clone lies one nucleotide away. The J gene is TRBJ1-3, the V gene TRBV20-1, with a tentative D call TRBD1 (5 bases). The CDR3 sequence is 15 residues long. The germline gives CDR1 DFQATT, CDR2 SNEGSKA (reference sequence). The CDR3 is CSARRGEGAGNTTYF. CDR3 DNA: TGCAGTGCTCGTCGGGGCGAGGGCGCTGGAAACACCACATATTTT.

This clonotype came up many times. The chain joins TRBV7-9 to TRBJ2-7; 12 bases map to TRBD1. The CDR3 contains 15 residues. The germline CDR1 and CDR2 sequences are SEHNR and FQNEAQ (reference sequence). The V segment lost 4 bases and the J segment 5 bases; nucleotides outside the gene matches: 6. CDR3 in amino acids: CASSSPGTGGHEQYF. CDR3 nucleotide sequence: TGTGCCAGCAGCTCCCCCGGGACAGGGGGCCACGAGCAGTACTTC.

The table lists this clonotype with many counts. The rearrangement links TRBV5-1 to TRBJ2-7; D might be TRBD1 or TRBD2, each matching 5 bases. Deletions cut 5 bases from V and 6 bases from J, with 18 bases between. Germline V gene data show CDR1 as SGHRS and CDR2 as YFSETQ. The CDR3 runs 14 residues. Here the CDR3 reads CASRLMEVGVEQYF. In DNA form, the CDR3 reads TGCGCCAGCAGACTTATGGAGGTAGGGGTCGAGCAGTACTTC.

This clonotype was counted a single time. Here the CDR3 DNA reads TGTGCCAGCAGCCAAGAATGGGGGCTCGGGGAAAAACTGTTTTTT. This encodes CASSQEWGLGEKLFF. The chain links TRBV3-1 to TRBJ1-4, with D possibly being TRBD1 (6 bases). Trimming removed 0 bases at V and 8 bases at J, with 13 bases between. The CDR3 runs to 15 residues. Germline V lookup: CDR1 LGHDT, CDR2 YNNKEL (reference sequence).

This clonotype appeared many times. Here the CDR3 reads CASSGGQEDTQYF. CDR3 bases: TGTGCCAGCTCAGGGGGGCAAGAAGATACGCAGTATTTT. The chain joins TRBV10-3 to TRBJ2-3, with a weak D call TRBD1 (7 bases). Germline CDR1 is ENHRY and CDR2 is SYGVKD. Trimming removed 10 bases at V and 5 bases at J, with 16 bases between. The CDR3 contains 13 residues.

Many counts were recorded for this clonotype. The chain uses TRBV2 and TRBJ1-1, with 7 bases that match TRBD1. Germline values: CDR1 SNHLY, CDR2 FYNNEI. This CDR3 has 15 amino acids. V shed 5 bases and J 1 base; nucleotides not matched to a gene: 7. CDR3 region: CASSQLGQPNTEAFF. As DNA, the CDR3 is TGTGCCAGCAGTCAACTGGGACAGCCGAACACTGAAGCTTTCTTT.

At least ten counts were recorded for this clonotype. The rearrangement uses TRBV7-3 and TRBJ2-2; D is unresolved. This CDR3 has 16 residues. CDR1 and CDR2 (germline): SGHTA, FQGTGA. Deletions cut 6 bases from V and 2 bases from J, with 16 bases between. The CDR3: CASSSLDGLNTGELFF. The CDR3 bases are TGTGCCAGCAGTTCGCTCGACGGCCTTAACACCGGGGAGCTGTTTTTT.

Many counts were recorded for this clonotype. The chain recombines TRBV29-1 with TRBJ2-2; D unresolved. The CDR3 is made up of 15 amino acids. V lost 0 bases and J lost 2, with 10 bases in between. Germline CDR1 reads SQVTM; CDR2 reads ANQGSEA. The CDR3 DNA reads as TGCAGCGTTGAAGAGGGCAGGCTAAACACCGGGGAGCTGTTTTTT. It yields the protein CSVEEGRLNTGELFF.

The rearrangement links TRBV18 to TRBJ1-1; no firm D call. The V end was cut by 3 bases, the J end by 0 bases, with 11 bases between. CDR1 is KGHSH, CDR2 LQKENI, per germline. The length of the CDR3 is 15 residues. CDR3 DNA sequence: TGTGCCAGCTCACCGGGTACCCTGATGAACACTGAAGCTTTCTTT. Translated: CASSPGTLMNTEAFF.

This clonotype was recorded at least ten times. This sequence joins TRBV29-1 and TRBJ1-1, with D possibly TRBD1 on 6 matching bases. The V gene lost 4 bases and the J gene lost 5 bases, with 14 bases spanning the gap. This CDR3 spans 13 amino acids. Looked up from germline, CDR1 is SQVTM and CDR2 is ANQGSEA. The CDR3 bases are TGCAGCGTTGGGGGGGCCGGCGGGACTGAAGCTTTCTTT. This translates into CSVGGAGGTEAFF.

The sample holds a few counts of this clonotype. This sequence joins TRBV5-6 and TRBJ2-1; a weak D match, TRBD1 (6 bases). Germline CDR1 is SGHDT and CDR2 is YYEEEE. There are 15 residues in the CDR3. V dropped 4 bases and J dropped 3 bases, with 14 bases sitting between them. The CDR3 region has the DNA TGTGCCAGCAGCCGAAAACAGGGTGTCTACAATGAGCAGTTCTTC. It translates to CASSRKQGVYNEQFF.

As regards this clonotype: A much larger clone lies a single base off, so this may be a read error. The rearrangement uses TRBV6-5 and TRBJ1-6, with 7 bases lining up with TRBD1. The germline CDR1 and CDR2 sequences are MNHEY and SVGAGI. The CDR3 is made up of 13 amino acids. The CDR3 nucleotides read TGTGCCAGCAGTACGGGACAGAGATCACCCCCCCACTTT. Translating gives CASSTGQRSPPHF.

This clonotype was counted between two and nine times. This chain's CDR3 is CAGGRWNEQFF. For the CDR3, the DNA is TGTGCCGGGGGACGTTGGAATGAGCAGTTCTTC. The V gene is TRBV19, the J gene TRBJ2-1; D possibly uses TRBD1 or TRBD2 (5 bases each). Trimming took off 11 bases at V and 7 bases at J, with 12 bases between the two ends. The germline V gene encodes CDR1 LNHDA and CDR2 SQIVND (reference sequence). The CDR3 spans 11 residues.

This clonotype was observed a handful of times. This chain connects TRBV20-1 to TRBJ1-2; D is perhaps TRBD1 (5 bases). The V end lost 1 base, the J end lost 2 bases, and 14 bases lay between the germline ends. Germline CDR1 and CDR2: DFQATT and SNEGSKA (reference sequence). The CDR3 is 15 amino acids. CDR3 nucleotide sequence: TGCAGTGCTAGAGTCGGCGGGCAGGGAAACTATGGCTACACCTTC. Translated, it gives CSARVGGQGNYGYTF.

This clonotype has more than one count but fewer than ten. The chain joins TRBV14 to TRBJ2-1; 7 bases match TRBD2. CDR1 is SGHDN, CDR2 FVKESK, per germline. This CDR3 region has 15 residues. The J segment lost 3 bases and the V segment lost 4 bases, leaving 6 bases of the junction unmatched. Here the CDR3 DNA reads TGTGCCAGCAGCCGTGGGACTAACATCTACAATGAGCAGTTCTTC. It encodes CASSRGTNIYNEQFF.

This clonotype was detected many times. The chain combines TRBV24-1 with TRBJ2-7; TRBD1 aligns across 7 bases. The CDR3 runs to 13 residues. CDR1 and CDR2 (germline): KGHDR, SFDVKD. Trimming removed 10 bases from V and 5 bases from J; junction bases left unmatched: 10. CDR3 sequence: CATMTGYRDEQYF. Written as DNA, the CDR3 is TGTGCCACTATGACAGGGTATAGGGACGAGCAGTACTTC.

This clonotype was detected ten times or more. The V gene is TRBV30, the J gene TRBJ1-2, with a weak D call TRBD1 (5 bases). The germline V gene has CDR1 GTSNPN and CDR2 SVGIG (reference sequence). The CDR3 consists of 14 residues. V shed 3 bases and J shed 4 bases, with 15 bases lying between them. The CDR3 coding sequence is TGTGCCTGGAGGGGACCGGTCCTATCCTATGGCTACACCTTC. The encoded protein is CAWRGPVLSYGYTF.

This clonotype appeared a few times. The rearrangement links TRBV10-2 to TRBJ2-7; D is perhaps TRBD2 (6 bases). V dropped 7 bases and J dropped 7 bases, with 17 bases sitting between them. This CDR3 comprises 13 residues. Germline CDR1 and CDR2: WSHSY and SAAADI. The CDR3 loop is CASTGERVMEQYF. The CDR3 DNA follows: TGCGCCAGCACCGGCGAGCGGGTTATGGAGCAGTACTTC.

This chain uses TRBV30 with TRBJ2-1; D is undetermined. Trimming cost V 0 bases and J 9 bases, with 9 bases left between them. The CDR3 is 12 residues long. The germline V gene has CDR1 GTSNPN and CDR2 SVGIG (reference sequence). The CDR3 sequence is CAWSVPAIEQFF. CDR3 DNA: TGTGCCTGGAGTGTACCGGCGATTGAGCAGTTCTTC.

This clonotype was recorded at least ten times. This chain uses TRBV7-2 with TRBJ1-2; 10 nucleotides agree with TRBD1. Germline lookup yields CDR1 SGHTA and CDR2 FQGNSA. This CDR3 spans 15 amino acids. Trimming cost V 5 bases and J 8 bases; bases outside gene matches: 11. The CDR3 region is CASSPTLGQGSGYTF. DNA for the CDR3: TGTGCCAGCAGCCCCACCTTGGGACAGGGGAGCGGCTACACCTTC.

The chain carries TRBV19 and TRBJ1-2; D is undetermined. V was shortened by 5 bases and J by 4 bases, with 8 bases between the two germline ends. The CDR3 length is 12 residues. The germline CDR1 and CDR2 sequences are LNHDA and SQIVND (reference sequence). The CDR3 nucleotides read TGTGCCAGTAGTGTTGGCGGCTATGGCTACACCTTC. It yields the protein CASSVGGYGYTF.

This clonotype was seen a few times. This sequence joins TRBV5-1 and TRBJ2-2; tentative D call: TRBD2 (6 bases). The ends were cut back, 7 bases at V and 1 base at J, with 11 bases in the middle. The CDR3 loop spans 14 amino acids. The germline CDR1 and CDR2 sequences are SGHRS and YFSETQ. CDR3 loop: CASLGGLNTGELFF. CDR3 in DNA: TGCGCCAGCTTGGGAGGACTGAACACCGGGGAGCTGTTTTTT.